This T cell receptor (beta chain) was captured by sequencing in a study of blood T cell repertoires in COVID-19 (dated by TCRdb to 2020 to 2021). General notes on the study: Samples from collaborators originated in the United States, Italy and Spain and spanned both the acute and convalescent phases of COVID-19. The prospective study material was composed of cDNA or gDNA derived from T cells, B-cell-depleted T cells, or PBMCs. Subjects who had been exposed to COVID-19, were actively infected with it, or had recovered from it provided the deeply sampled blood TCRbeta repertoires that made up the dataset. The repertoires were released in a freely available public database meant as a resource for research on the immune response to SARS-CoV-2. The samples were drawn from two sources: the first 160 participants of the ongoing ImmuneRACE study, and 1,200 or so subjects contributed by 6 global collaborators. Nearly every sample came with metadata listing a de-identified subject ID, COVID-19 status, age in years and sex. HLA class I and class II types, where available, came from metadata supplied by the sample provider rather than from assay-based typing. What the study reported, not specific to this receptor: The amount of clinical and demographic metadata varied by source and participant and was provided uncurated.

The immunoSEQ Assay, a bias-controlled multiplex PCR, was used to amplify TCRbeta CDR3 regions from genomic DNA. The study's own analysis went as follows. The number of nucleated cells in each sample was estimated from the amplification of reference gene primers within the assay. To quantify the absolute abundance of each unique TCRbeta CDR3 rearrangement, sequence reads were collapsed and filtered. For each sample, productive Simpson clonality was calculated as the square root of Simpson's diversity index over productive rearrangements. TCRdb provides this immuneACCESS table in a form limited to in-frame rearrangements. Some clones are lacking; in checked studies, under half of them reflect an unresolved V gene, and why the rest are absent is not known. The D gene and trimming were derived from the DNA, and the V and J assignments and clone size from that table. In this sample the table shows 200,000 or so clones, around 90% of which occur a single time. In total, the top ten clones hold roughly 2.6% of the sample.

Trimming at the junction amounts to 4 bases on V and 0 bases on J, and the germline ends lie 8 bases apart. CDR1 and CDR2 are read off the germline V gene as SGHRS and YFSETQ. Inclusive of the bounding cysteine and phenylalanine, the CDR3 is 14 residues long. Only the CDR3 DNA stays, 42 bases, in frame from base 1. Participants in the prospective study were aged about 18 to 100 years, lived in 20 to 25 United States geographic areas, and enrolled through a virtual design. In the prospective study, cohorts were assigned on the basis of participant-reported clinical history obtained from a screening survey and a study questionnaire. Recovered participants in ImmuneRACE Cohort 3 were defined by two consecutive negative NP/OP PCR tests, clearance by a healthcare professional, or resolution of symptoms. In the prospective study, mobile phlebotomists collected whole blood, serum and a nasopharyngeal or oropharyngeal swab from each participant. Prospective study participants could optionally give additional blood draws and questionnaires over a roughly 2-month period. Prospective study blood samples were shipped either frozen or at room temperature before DNA extraction.

A note on this clone: Its antigen is currently not known. No much larger clone is present one base from it, and per-base qualities are unavailable.

This clonotype was obtained from a woman aged 30 to 39 who had recovered from COVID-19. The sequence is built from TRBV5-1 and TRBJ1-3; possibly the D gene is TRBD1, per 5 matching bases. The material sequenced was PBMCs or T cells enriched from blood (not recorded which). The CDR3 in this case is CASSPQVSGNTIYF. The DNA sequence follows: TGCGCCAGCAGCCCACAGGTCTCTGGAAACACCATATATTTT.